This T cell receptor (beta chain) emerged from a study of T cell changes during pregnancy in multiple sclerosis. Clones were read by immunoSEQ multiplex PCR, and TCRdb kept only the in-frame ones, dropping some. The sample shows about 49,000 clones, under 95% of them seen only once. CDR1 is SEHNR, CDR2 FQNEAQ, per germline (reference sequence). V dropped 3 bases and J dropped 5; count of bases not matched to a gene: 8. This CDR3 is 15 amino acids long. The J gene is TRBJ2-3, the V gene TRBV7-9; 7 bases fit TRBD2. The material was CD8+ T cells from peripheral blood mononuclear cells, obtained before pregnancy. This TCR was recovered from a female donor with multiple sclerosis, enrolled in a pregnancy study. CDR3 in DNA: TGTGCCAGCAGCTTGGCGGGAGAGCTCCTAGATACGCAGTATTTT. It encodes CASSLAGELLDTQYF.